This entry concerns a single T cell receptor (beta chain). Its antigen is unknown. There are no base qualities to consult, and no much larger clone falls within one base. TCR beta VDJ combination and CDR3 sequence profiling used genomic DNA as the template. An Illumina HiSeq 2000 was the platform used for TCR repertoire sequencing. The original methods were these. Repertoires were assessed using TRBV/TRBJ rearrangement plots, CDR3 size and DJ length profiles, and Simpson's diversity index. The immunodominant clone was defined as the most abundant DNA sequence in deep sequencing data. CDR3 amino acid sequences were checked for sharing between subjects and were compared against published repertoires and the VDJdb database. TCRdb redid the processing of the public reads, applying fastp at Q25 and MiXCR, and retained in-frame beta chains. Entries that share a CDR3 protein sequence are merged under the most common genes and DNA. The V and J calls here are based on TCRdb, not the publication. The table for this sample lists 200,000 to 250,000 distinct CDR3 sequences; under 50% of them were counted only once. Approximately 20% of the sample is taken by the ten largest.

The entry originates in a study of CD8+CD57+ T cells in acquired aplastic anemia (dated by TCRdb to about 2018). In the study overall: A mean of approximately 3 ug of DNA, ranging from roughly 0.19 to 27.4 ug, was extracted from sorted CD4+ and CD8+ cells. CD8+CD57+ expansion was defined as frequency above the mean frequency observed in healthy subjects.

The V and J ends are trimmed by 3 bases and 9 bases, leaving 13 bases between them. Its CDR3 holds 14 amino acids, cysteine through phenylalanine. Only CDR3 DNA is held: 42 bases, read in frame from base 1. Looking up the germline V gene yields CDR1 SGDLS and CDR2 YYNGEE. The research as a whole found: CD8+ Simpson's diversity did not differ significantly between patients and healthy controls (P=0.060). Around 31 CD8+ CDR3 sequences were shared between patients and controls but appeared highly expressed in patients and within their immunodominant clones.

The patients picked for sequencing were ones in whom flow cytometry had shown an expansion of CD8+CD57+ cells. Severe acquired aplastic anemia was diagnosed in all patients according to International Study of Aplastic Anemia and Agranulocytosis and Camitta criteria. At the time blood was sampled, none of the patients had received any therapy. TCR repertoires of sorted CD4+ and CD8+ blood T cells from severe aplastic anemia patients and healthy subjects were deep-sequenced in the study. Patients were enrolled in the USA under clinicaltrials.gov protocols 00001620, 01623167, 00001397, 00071045, 00081523 and 00961064. Ficoll-Paque density gradient centrifugation was used to isolate peripheral blood mononuclear cells. Before DNA extraction, CD4+ and CD8+ T cells were sorted by FACS or by magnetic beads.

This clonotype was sampled from a human donor with aplastic anemia. Sequencing used sorted CD4+, CD8+, or CD8+CD57+ T cells (not recorded which) from PBMCs. The chain is made from TRBV9 and TRBJ1-6; a tentative D call is TRBD1 (6 bases match). The nucleotide sequence is given as TGTGCCAGCAGCGCCGAGGGGGAGGGTTCACCCCTCCACTTT. Its amino acids are CASSAEGEGSPLHF.